Described below is a single T cell receptor beta chain sequence and its context. The PCR contained 60 Vbeta and 13 Jbeta primers. Using immunoSEQ multiplex PCR, the repertoire was profiled, and TCRdb retains in-frame clones only, with some absent. The sample table includes roughly 150,000 clones. The sample originates from a study of cytomegalovirus exposure and HLA in healthy donors. Study background: The Caucasian-associated ancestry cluster contained about four fifths of the 300 to 450 genotyped donors.

The length of the CDR3 is 14 residues. Deletions cut 6 bases from V and 6 bases from J, with 15 bases between. The germline V gene encodes CDR1 MNHEY and CDR2 SVGAGI. The chain uses TRBV6-5 and TRBJ1-5; D not resolved. The origin of this receptor is a woman aged 50 to 60 in good health and CMV-seronegative. The sequencing input was PBMCs. CDR3 DNA sequence: TGTGCCAGCAGCCTACTACCTGTCGGTCAGCCCCAGCATTTT. It is translated as CASSLLPVGQPQHF.